The 22 T cell receptor beta chains below were found in one sample sequenced in a study of human versus mouse CDR3 diversity and MHC coevolution. Data came from immunoSEQ multiplex PCR; TCRdb stores just in-frame clones and leaves some out. The sample shows 50,000 to 70,000 clones, 90% to 95% of them seen only once. Sequencing used naive CD4+ T cells from blood. Subset defined: CD45RO-negative CD62L-positive naive CD4 T cells. The receptors originated from a person in their sixties or seventies in good health.

This chain joins TRBV18 and TRBJ2-1, with 9 bases aligning to TRBD2. The germline gives CDR1 KGHSH, CDR2 LQKENI. V shed 3 bases and J 6 bases; nucleotides not matched to a gene: 9. This CDR3 is built from 16 residues. The CDR3 DNA reads as TGTGCCAGCTCACCGCAGACGGGACTAGCAACCAATGAGCAGTTCTTC. As protein: CASSPQTGLATNEQFF. Using reference TRBV18 and TRBJ2-1 for the parts outside the CDR3, the full variable domain is NAGVMQNPRHLVRRRGQEARLRCSPMKGHSHVYWYRQLPEEGLKFMVYLQKENIIDESGMPKERFSAEFPKEGPSILRIQQVVRGDSAAYFCASSPQTGLATNEQFFGPGTRLTVL.

This clone was seen once. The J gene is TRBJ2-7, the V gene TRBV2; perhaps TRBD2 as D (6 bases). In germline, CDR1 is SNHLY, CDR2 FYNNEI. The CDR3 loop spans 12 amino acids. Trimming pared 8 bases from V and 1 base from J, leaving 9 bases between. The CDR3 sequence: CASSRGSYEQYF. The CDR3 nucleotides are TGTGCCAGCTCCCGGGGGTCCTACGAGCAGTACTTC.

The chain employs TRBV21-1 and TRBJ1-6. TRBV21-1 is tagged as a pseudogene. The CDR3 is 16 amino acids. CDR3 DNA sequence: TGTGCCAGCAGCAACAAGAGTAGTAGCGTGGATTCACCCCTCCACTTT. Translating gives CASSNKSSSVDSPLHF.

The chain recombines TRBV11-1 with TRBJ2-5; D unclear. The CDR3 contains 11 residues. V lost 3 bases, J lost 4 bases, and 3 bases lay in between. Per the germline V gene, CDR1 is SGHAT and CDR2 is FQDESV (reference sequence). This CDR3 is CASSFGETQYF. The CDR3 DNA reads TGTGCCAGCAGCTTCGGAGAGACCCAGTACTTC. The whole variable domain, remainder taken from reference TRBV11-1 and TRBJ2-5, is EAEVAQSPRYKITEKSQAVAFWCDPISGHATLYWYRQILGQGPELLVQFQDESVVDDSQLPKDRFSAERLKGVDSTLKIQPAELGDSAMYLCASSFGETQYFGPGTRLLVL.

The chain links TRBV9 to TRBJ2-5, with a weak D call TRBD1 (6 bases). The germline V and J ends were trimmed by 4 bases and 5 bases, with 18 bases remaining between them. This CDR3 has 15 amino acids. The V gene's germline CDR1 is SGDLS and CDR2 YYNGEE. The DNA of the CDR3 is TGTGCCAGCAGCCTGGACAGAGGATTGTTGGAGACCCAGTACTTC. It specifies CASSLDRGLLETQYF.

The chain has TRBV6-5 and TRBJ1-2, with D tentatively TRBD1 (6 bases). Germline V gene sequence: CDR1 MNHEY, CDR2 SVGAGI. The CDR3 has 14 residues. The V gene lost 2 bases and the J gene lost 2 bases, with 9 bases spanning the gap. This CDR3 reads CASSYGTGNYGYTF. CDR3 nucleotides: TGTGCCAGCAGTTACGGAACAGGGAACTATGGCTACACCTTC.

CDR3 bases: TGTGCCAGCAGCTTACGGGGAGGGGACCCAACTTCTGGAAACACCATATATTTT. Its protein is CASSLRGGDPTSGNTIYF. V is TRBV7-3 and J is TRBJ1-3, with D possibly TRBD1 on 5 matching bases. Germline V gives CDR1 SGHTA, CDR2 FQGTGA. The V gene lost 2 bases and the J gene lost 1 base, with 18 bases spanning the gap. This CDR3 is 18 amino acids long. Looking up the rest from reference TRBV7-3 and TRBJ1-3 gives the full variable domain: GAGVSQTPSNKVTEKGKYVELRCDPISGHTALYWYRQSLGQGPEFLIYFQGTGAADDSGLPNDRFFAVRPEGSVSTLKIQRTERGDSAVYLCASSLRGGDPTSGNTIYFGEGSWLTVV.

The chain joins TRBV2 to TRBJ1-2; D is uncertain. The germline V gene has CDR1 SNHLY and CDR2 FYNNEI. Between the trimmed V and J ends, which lost 2 bases and 7 bases, there was a span of 8 bases. The CDR3 is 12 residues long. CDR3 loop: CASSEMRFGYTF. In DNA form, the CDR3 reads TGTGCCAGCAGTGAAATGCGGTTTGGCTACACCTTC.

This clone was picked up one time. V is TRBV6-5 and J is TRBJ2-5; TRBD2 aligns across 9 bases. Germline values: CDR1 MNHEY, CDR2 SVGAGI. V lost 0 bases, J lost 2 bases, and 4 bases stayed unmatched. This CDR3 has 16 residues. CDR3 nucleotides: TGTGCCAGCAGTTACTCGAGGCTAGCGGGGCAAGAGACCCAGTACTTC. Encoded protein: CASSYSRLAGQETQYF.

V usage is TRBV11-2 and J usage is TRBJ2-7; TRBD2 agrees at 7 bases. The CDR3 spans 16 residues. Unmatched junction bases numbered 11, after V lost 0 bases and J lost 6 bases. The V gene's germline CDR1 is SGHAT and CDR2 FQNNGV. The CDR3 nucleotides are TGTGCCAGCAGCTTAGATGGGGGACTAAGAACGGGCGAGCAGTACTTC. It encodes CASSLDGGLRTGEQYF.

The rearrangement joins TRBV5-1 to TRBJ2-3; 7 bases agree with TRBD2. The CDR3 has 14 residues. Germline values: CDR1 SGHRS, CDR2 YFSETQ. V was clipped by 2 bases and J by 6 bases; unmatched bases: 6. CDR3 sequence: CASSFSGSGDTQYF. CDR3 nucleotides: TGCGCCAGCAGCTTTAGCGGGTCGGGGGATACGCAGTATTTT.

The chain couples TRBV11-2 to TRBJ2-3; D gene uncertain. With 4 bases removed from V and 1 base from J, the gap between germline ends came to 15 bases. The CDR3 is 16 residues long. Looked up from germline, CDR1 is SGHAT and CDR2 is FQNNGV. The CDR3 protein is CASSSANLLGTDTQYF. The CDR3 DNA reads TGTGCCAGCAGCTCCGCGAACCTTTTAGGCACAGATACGCAGTATTTT.

The rearrangement uses TRBV18 and TRBJ2-5; D perhaps matches TRBD1 (6 bases). This CDR3 spans 14 amino acids. The V end lost 5 bases, the J end lost 0 bases, and 10 bases lay between the germline ends. In germline, CDR1 is KGHSH, CDR2 LQKENI. DNA of the CDR3: TGTGCCAGCTCAAAACAGGGAGACCAAGAGACCCAGTACTTC. It encodes CASSKQGDQETQYF.

The genes are TRBV7-3 and TRBJ2-1; perhaps TRBD1 as D (5 bases). The V gene lost 1 base and the J gene lost 0 bases, with 10 bases spanning the gap. There are 16 residues in the CDR3. The V gene's germline CDR1 is SGHTA and CDR2 FQGTGA. CDR3 in amino acids: CASSLMADSSYNEQFF. For the CDR3, the DNA is TGTGCCAGCAGCTTAATGGCAGACAGCTCCTACAATGAGCAGTTCTTC.

The CDR3 sequence is CASSYLGQGYEQYF. The CDR3 DNA reads as TGTGCCAGCAGTTACCTGGGACAGGGGTACGAGCAGTACTTC. The chain links TRBV6-5 to TRBJ2-7, with 10 positions matching TRBD1. Germline assignment: CDR1 MNHEY and CDR2 SVGAGI. With V trimmed by 2 bases and J by 4 bases, 2 bases remained unmatched. The CDR3 length is 14 residues.

The chain employs TRBV9 and TRBJ2-7, with 11 bases fitting TRBD2. The junction had 14 bases not matched to a gene; V was cut back by 4 bases and J by 2 bases. The CDR3 covers 18 residues. Germline loops: CDR1 SGDLS, CDR2 YYNGEE. CDR3 in DNA: TGTGCCAGCAGCCTAGGGGTCTTGGATAGCGGGAGGGCCTACGAGCAGTACTTC. This sequence encodes CASSLGVLDSGRAYEQYF.

The chain is built from TRBV5-4 and TRBJ2-3, with D possibly TRBD1 on 6 matching bases. CDR3 size: 15 residues. Trimming removed 4 bases from V and 2 bases from J, with 14 bases in between. Germline-derived CDR1 and CDR2 are SGHNT and YYREEE (reference sequence). CDR3: CASSLATGNTDTQYF. The CDR3 bases are TGTGCCAGCAGCCTCGCCACAGGGAACACAGATACGCAGTATTTT.

The chain is built from TRBV11-2 and TRBJ2-7, with TRBD1 matching over 10 bases. In germline, CDR1 is SGHAT, CDR2 FQNNGV. The CDR3 covers 16 residues. The J segment lost 2 bases and the V segment lost 2 bases, leaving 6 bases of the junction unmatched. CDR3 bases: TGTGCCAGCAGCTTACAACCCGGGACAGGGGCCTACGAGCAGTACTTC. It yields the protein CASSLQPGTGAYEQYF. The full variable domain, completed using reference TRBV11-2 and TRBJ2-7, is EAGVAQSPRYKIIEKRQSVAFWCNPISGHATLYWYQQILGQGPKLLIQFQNNGVVDDSQLPKDRFSAERLKGVDSTLKIQPAKLEDSAVYLCASSLQPGTGAYEQYFGPGTRLTVT.

The V and J genes are TRBV6-1 and TRBJ2-7; D not certain. V was trimmed by 4 bases and J by 2 bases, leaving 9 bases between them. CDR3 length equals 13 residues. Germline lookup yields CDR1 MNHNS and CDR2 SASEGT. DNA for the CDR3: TGTGCCAGCAGTGTAAGCAGGACCTACGAGCAGTACTTC. Its translation is CASSVSRTYEQYF.

There are a few counts of this clone. This rearrangement joins TRBV10-3 to TRBJ1-5; D perhaps matches TRBD1 (5 bases). Deletions cut 3 bases from V and 6 bases from J, with 12 bases between. The CDR3 sequence is 14 residues long. Germline CDR1 reads ENHRY; CDR2 reads SYGVKD. The CDR3 bases are TGTGCCATCAGTGATGGGGGGGATAGTCAGCCCCAGCATTTT. Translated, it gives CAISDGGDSQPQHF.

The chain joins TRBV2 to TRBJ2-2; TRBD2 matches at 10 bases. Unmatched junction bases numbered 6, after V lost 1 base and J lost 4 bases. The CDR3 runs 17 residues. CDR1 SNHLY and CDR2 FYNNEI come from the germline V gene. The CDR3 nucleotides read TGTGCCAGCAGTGAAGTCAGCGGGAGGGCCACCACCGGGGAGCTGTTTTTT. Encoded protein: CASSEVSGRATTGELFF.

The chain couples TRBV7-3 to TRBJ2-5, with 14 bases aligning to TRBD2. V lost 8 bases, J lost 3 bases, and 14 bases stayed unmatched. This CDR3 region has 18 residues. Looked up from germline, CDR1 is SGHTA and CDR2 is FQGTGA. The chain's CDR3 is CASSPGTSGRGGEETQYF. In nucleotides, the CDR3 is TGTGCCAGCTCCCCCGGGACTAGCGGGAGAGGCGGGGAAGAGACCCAGTACTTC.